Described below is a single TCR beta chain sequence and its context. Time point specified: persistent/refractory GD, antithyroid drugs over 5 years with positive TRAb. The TCR library was prepared using RNA isolated from PBMCs. The data were taken from a study of regulatory T cells in long-lasting Graves disease. HTBI primers from iRepertoire and Arm-PCR of CDR3 regions yielded the TCR beta libraries. MiXCR, run by TCRdb on the multiplex PCR reads, gives a single entry per CDR3 protein. The sample has roughly 400,000 distinct CDR3 sequences, over 20% seen once; the top ten hold roughly an eighth. The CDR3 is 17 amino acids. V was pared by 4 bases and J by 1 base, with 11 bases of the junction left unmatched. Per germline, CDR1 LGHDT and CDR2 YNNKEL (reference sequence).

The sample in question was peripheral blood mononuclear cells (PBMCs), obtained when the disease was refractory, from a patient treated with antithyroid drugs. This TCR came from a female donor with Graves disease. The chain couples TRBV3-1 to TRBJ1-1; 8 positions agree with TRBD1. This chain's CDR3 is CASSPGTGKVRNTEAFF. In nucleotides, the CDR3 is TGTGCCAGCAGCCCAGGGACAGGAAAAGTCAGGAACACTGAAGCTTTCTTT.